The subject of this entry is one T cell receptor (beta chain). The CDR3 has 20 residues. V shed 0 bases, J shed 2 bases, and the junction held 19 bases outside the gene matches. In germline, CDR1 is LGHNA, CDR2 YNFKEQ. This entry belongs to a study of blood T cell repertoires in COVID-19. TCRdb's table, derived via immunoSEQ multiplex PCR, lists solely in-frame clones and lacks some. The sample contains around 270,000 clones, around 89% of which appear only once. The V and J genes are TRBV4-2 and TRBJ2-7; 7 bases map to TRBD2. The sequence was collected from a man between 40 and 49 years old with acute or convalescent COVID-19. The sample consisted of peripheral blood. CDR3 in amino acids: CASSQEVIAGDPSVPYEQYF. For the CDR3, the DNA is TGTGCCAGCAGCCAAGAAGTAATCGCGGGGGACCCGTCGGTACCCTACGAGCAGTACTTC.